The rows below give T cell receptor beta chains drawn from one sample of a study of OX40 agonist ivuxolimab in advanced cancers. The assay was immunoSEQ multiplex PCR, and TCRdb's table has in-frame clones only and misses some. The sample holds tens of thousands of clones, over 80% seen once. Sequencing used CD4+ or CD8+ T cells sorted from blood, obtained in a trial of the OX40 agonist ivuxolimab. The receptors were sampled from an adult with an advanced solid tumor such as melanoma, head and neck, liver or kidney cancer. The CDR3 runs from the conserved cysteine through the conserved F or W. A D gene is named only where the DNA matches it firmly. Not all rows give a size; the values are once, few, many and, for expanded clones, a class.

clone_size	v_call	d_call	j_call	cdr3_nt	cdr3_aa
once	TRBV5-1	TRBD2	TRBJ2-1	TGCGCCAGCAGCTCATCCGGGACTAGACTAAACAATGAGCAGTTCTTC	CASSSSGTRLNNEQFF
.	TRBV19	TRBD2	TRBJ2-1	TGTGCCAGTAGTAATCCGGGGGGAACCTACAATGAGCAGTTCTTC	CASSNPGGTYNEQFF
.	TRBV11-2	TRBD1	TRBJ2-5	TGTGCCAGCAGCATTGCGACAGGGGGCTGGGGGACCCAGTACTTC	CASSIATGGWGTQYF
once	TRBV28	.	TRBJ2-1	TGTGCCAGCAGTTTATTTGAGGCGGGCCCTTACAATGAGCAGTTCTTC	CASSLFEAGPYNEQFF
.	TRBV12-5	.	TRBJ2-2	TGTGCTAGTGGTTTGGAAGAGGGGGAGCTGTTTTTT	CASGLEEGELFF
.	TRBV6-4	TRBD1	TRBJ1-4	TGTGCCAGCAGTGATGAAGAGGGACAGGGAACAACTAATGAAAAACTGTTTTTT	CASSDEEGQGTTNEKLFF
.	TRBV29-1	TRBD1	TRBJ2-6	TGCAGCGTTTCCGGGACAGGTGTCTCTGGGGCCAACGTCCTGACTTTC	CSVSGTGVSGANVLTF
.	TRBV27	.	TRBJ2-3	TGTGCCAGCAGTTTACGGAGGGCCACAGATACGCAGTATTTT	CASSLRRATDTQYF
.	TRBV19	.	TRBJ2-1	TGTGCCAGTAGTAAATCGATCAGGGGAGCGCAGTTCTTC	CASSKSIRGAQFF
.	TRBV19	TRBD2	TRBJ2-2	TGTGCCAGAACAACTGGGACTAGCGGTACCGGGGAGCTGTTTTTT	CARTTGTSGTGELFF
.	TRBV27	TRBD2	TRBJ2-7	TGTGCCAGCAGCAGACTAGCGGGGGGCGAGCAGTACTTC	CASSRLAGGEQYF
.	TRBV7-6	.	TRBJ1-1	TGTGCCAGCAGCTTAGACGGGGCGGACAGCTACACTGAAGCTTTCTTT	CASSLDGADSYTEAFF
once	TRBV11-2	.	TRBJ2-1	TGTGCCAGCAGCCACAACCCTGGTGAGCAGTTCTTC	CASSHNPGEQFF
.	TRBV5-1	TRBD2	TRBJ2-5	TGCGCCAGCTCGGCGGGGGGAACGGAAGAGACCCAGTACTTC	CASSAGGTEETQYF
.	TRBV7-3	.	TRBJ2-2	TGTGCCAGCAGCACCAACTCAGCGAACACCGGGGAGCTGTTTTTT	CASSTNSANTGELFF
.	TRBV5-4	.	TRBJ1-2	TGTGCCAGCAGCCCCCCTAACAGGGAGGAGAATGGCTACACCTTC	CASSPPNREENGYTF
.	TRBV7-2	.	TRBJ2-3	TGTGCCAGCAGCTTTACAGTTCATCCTAGCACAGATACGCAGTATTTT	CASSFTVHPSTDTQYF
.	TRBV15	.	TRBJ2-5	TGTGCCACCAGCATCGATTTCCAAGAGACCCAGTACTTC	CATSIDFQETQYF